The 2 T cell receptor beta chains listed next were all sequenced from one sample in a study of CD8 T cells in Susac syndrome. It was with random hexamers that 0.5 to 1 ug RNA was reverse transcribed. TCRdb reprocessed the immunoSEQ multiplex PCR reads via MiXCR and lists one record per CDR3 protein. The table has about 120,000 distinct CDR3 sequences, under 95% seen once. The sample consisted of CD8+ T cells from PBMCs. The receptors here all came from a human donor in good health.

The CDR3 sequence is CASSIPTGGPYNEQFF. For the CDR3, the DNA is TGTGCCAGTAGTATTCCGACAGGGGGTCCCTACAATGAGCAGTTCTTC. The rearrangement links TRBV19 to TRBJ2-1, with 9 positions matching TRBD1. V lost 3 bases to trimming and J lost 2 bases; unmatched junction nucleotides: 5. The CDR3 extends over 16 amino acids. CDR1 and CDR2 from the germline V gene are LNHDA and SQIVND (reference sequence).

This clonotype has a single count. The chain is built from TRBV29-1 and TRBJ1-1; 10 bases line up with TRBD1. The trim removed 3 bases at V and 0 bases at J, leaving 4 bases unmatched. Germline loops: CDR1 SQVTM, CDR2 ANQGSEA. The CDR3 is 15 amino acids. The CDR3 DNA sequence: TGCAGCGTTGATTTGGGACAGGGGATGAACACTGAAGCTTTCTTT. Translating it yields CSVDLGQGMNTEAFF. Full variable domain (remainder filled in from reference TRBV29-1 and TRBJ1-1): SAVISQKPSRDICQRGTSLTIQCQVDSQVTMMFWYRQQPGQSLTLIATANQGSEATYESGFVIDKFPISRPNLTFSTLTVSNMSPEDSSIYLCSVDLGQGMNTEAFFGQGTRLTVV.